This T cell receptor beta chain was captured in a study of cytomegalovirus exposure and HLA in healthy donors. Broader study findings: A later examination showed that TCR association rates differed by HLA locus, with DRB1 most and HLA-C fewest. Roughly even sequencing depth across donors was the assumption behind the presence/absence analyses.

A multiplex PCR was run with 60 Vbeta primers and 13 Jbeta primers. TCRdb's copy holds only in-frame clones and misses some; the assay was immunoSEQ multiplex PCR. The sample consists of around 100,000 clones, 55% to 65% of them appearing once. Per germline, CDR1 SGDLS and CDR2 YYNGEE. V was cut by 4 bases and J by 3 bases, with 20 bases left in between. CDR3 length equals 17 residues. On this clone: Its antigen is unidentified.

Sequencing was done on a sample of PBMCs. The receptor's source is a young man in good health and CMV-seropositive. V is TRBV9 and J is TRBJ1-3; D perhaps matches TRBD1 (5 bases). CDR3 bases: TGTGCCAGCAGCCCCCAAGTGGAAGGGGTTGTTGGAAACACCATATATTTT. Translation: CASSPQVEGVVGNTIYF.